These 18 T cell receptor beta chains came from one sample sequenced in a study of regulatory T cells. Primers: 52 TRBV forward and 13 TRBJ reverse. TCRdb's table, derived via immunoSEQ multiplex PCR, lists solely in-frame clones and lacks some. The table records some 17,000 clones, 92% of them present only once. The sequencing sample was made of CD8+ T cells sorted from blood. These receptor sequences come from a young adult with CD3G deficiency.

The genes are TRBV6-6 and TRBJ1-1, with D hard to call. V was trimmed by 8 bases and J by 1 base, leaving 11 bases between them. The CDR3 consists of 13 residues. Germline V gives CDR1 MNHNY, CDR2 SVGAGI (reference sequence). CDR3 coding DNA: TGTGCCAGCGGTGGCGGTGGGAACACTGAAGCTTTCTTT. Encoded protein: CASGGGGNTEAFF.

In this sample, this clone turned up a few times. The chain employs TRBV21-1 and TRBJ2-7; no check of the table's D call, TRBD2, against the DNA was made. TRBV21-1 is recorded as a pseudogene. The CDR3 is 16 residues long. CDR3 DNA: TGTGCCGCGGGAGGAGGTCCCAGGCCATCCTCCTACGAGCAGTACTTC. Protein product: CAAGGGPRPSSYEQYF.

The J gene is TRBJ2-1, the V gene TRBV13; the match to TRBD2 covers 10 bases. Germline CDR1 PRHDT, CDR2 FYEKMQ (reference sequence). The V and J ends lost 5 bases and 6 bases, in that order; junction bases with no gene match: 13. The CDR3 sequence is 17 residues long. CDR3 in DNA: TGTGCCAGCAGCACAATTAGCGGGGGGCCAGCGGTCAATGAGCAGTTCTTC. It yields the protein CASSTISGGPAVNEQFF.

This chain links TRBV5-4 with TRBJ2-1, with 7 bases lining up with TRBD1. CDR1 and CDR2 (germline): SGHNT, YYREEE (reference sequence). V trimming: 1 base; J trimming: 7 bases; junction bases outside the gene matches: 8. The CDR3 runs to 15 residues. The CDR3, as DNA: TGTGCCAGCAGCTTGAAGACAGGGTTCGGGAATGAGCAGTTCTTC. It encodes CASSLKTGFGNEQFF. Full variable domain (outside the CDR3, taken from reference TRBV5-4 and TRBJ2-1): ETGVTQSPTHLIKTRGQQVTLRCSSQSGHNTVSWYQQALGQGPQFIFQYYREEENGRGNFPPRFSGLQFPNYSSELNVNALELDDSALYLCASSLKTGFGNEQFFGPGTRLTVL.

This chain links TRBV6-6 with TRBJ2-7; the D call may be TRBD1 or TRBD2 (5 bases each). Trimming shortened V by 2 bases and J by 5 bases, and 13 bases separated the two germline ends. The germline gives CDR1 MNHNY, CDR2 SVGAGI (reference sequence). The CDR3 is 14 residues long. Here the CDR3 DNA reads TGTGCCAGCAGTTACGGGGACGGGGTGAACGAGCAGTACTTC. This translates into CASSYGDGVNEQYF.

This sequence joins TRBV10-1 and TRBJ2-3; 9 nucleotides match TRBD2. The germline V gene encodes CDR1 WNHNN and CDR2 SYGVQD (reference sequence). J was trimmed by 0 bases and V by 2 bases; bases with no gene match: 3. CDR3 length: 16 residues. For the CDR3, the DNA is TGCGCCAGCAGTGAGGAGCTAGCGGGGAGCACAGATACGCAGTATTTT. Amino acid sequence: CASSEELAGSTDTQYF.

The chain carries TRBV4-1 and TRBJ2-7; 7 bases line up with TRBD2. CDR1 MGHRA and CDR2 YSYEKL come from the germline V gene. This CDR3 contains 14 residues. Germline trimming cut 3 bases from V and 1 base from J; bases unmatched to any gene: 3. The CDR3 DNA reads as TGCGCCAGCAGCCATCTAGCGGAATCCTACGAGCAGTACTTC. It codes for CASSHLAESYEQYF.

The V call is TRBV10-2, the J call TRBJ2-7; D may be TRBD1 (5 bases). The CDR3 is made up of 11 amino acids. Germline CDR1 and CDR2: WSHSY and SAAADI. Trimming stripped 6 bases from V and 5 bases from J, with 8 bases between. As DNA, the CDR3 is TGCGCCAGCAGCGACAGCCACGAGCAGTACTTC. Protein sequence: CASSDSHEQYF.

This chain links TRBV6-6 with TRBJ2-1; D call uncertain. V shed 0 bases and J shed 10 bases, with 4 bases lying between them. The CDR3 spans 11 residues. Germline-derived CDR1 and CDR2 are MNHNY and SVGAGI (reference sequence). CDR3 DNA sequence: TGTGCCAGCAGTTACTCAAGGGAGCAGTTCTTC. Its translation: CASSYSREQFF.

V and J are TRBV25-1 and TRBJ2-5, with a possible D match to TRBD1 (6 bases). The V gene's germline CDR1 is MGHDK and CDR2 SYGVNS. V was clipped by 2 bases and J by 5 bases, with 15 bases between them. CDR3 length equals 15 residues. CDR3 sequence (DNA): TGTGCCAGCAGTGAAGAGGCAGGGGTCGGGGAGACCCAGTACTTC. Translated: CASSEEAGVGETQYF. Drawing the rest from reference TRBV25-1 and TRBJ2-5, the complete variable domain is EADIYQTPRYLVIGTGKKITLECSQTMGHDKMYWYQQDPGMELHLIHYSYGVNSTEKGDLSSESTVSRIRTEHFPLTLESARPSHTSQYLCASSEEAGVGETQYFGPGTRLLVL.

This clone was picked up a small number of times. This chain connects TRBV7-9 to TRBJ2-3, with TRBD2 matching over 7 bases. The CDR3 has 19 residues. After removal of 0 bases from V and 2 bases from J, the junction contained 14 bases not matched to a gene. CDR1 is SEHNR, CDR2 FQNEAQ, per germline (reference sequence). Written as DNA, the CDR3 is TGTGCCAGCAGCTTAGCGGCGGGAGCGGACAATATATACACAGATACGCAGTATTTT. Protein product: CASSLAAGADNIYTDTQYF.

This rearrangement joins TRBV4-1 to TRBJ1-1; 8 bases align to TRBD1. After removal of 3 bases from V and 6 bases from J, the junction contained 3 bases not matched to a gene. Germline-derived CDR1 and CDR2 are MGHRA and YSYEKL. The CDR3 runs to 13 residues. Here the CDR3 DNA reads TGCGCCAGCAGCCACGGACAGGGCGCTGAAGCTTTCTTT. Translation: CASSHGQGAEAFF.

The chain uses TRBV4-1 and TRBJ1-1; TRBD1 might be the D (5 bases). CDR3 length: 15 residues. The germline gives CDR1 MGHRA, CDR2 YSYEKL. Trimming removed 1 base from V and 1 base from J, with 10 bases in between. CDR3 in DNA: TGCGCCAGCAGCCAAGTAGCAGGGTCGAACACTGAAGCTTTCTTT. Residues: CASSQVAGSNTEAFF.

This sequence joins TRBV27 and TRBJ2-7; D not resolved. The CDR3 loop spans 11 amino acids. V lost 6 bases and J 3 bases, leaving 6 bases between the germline ends. Per germline, CDR1 MNHEY and CDR2 SMNVEV (reference sequence). The DNA of the CDR3 is TGTGCCAGCAGGGACGGCTACGAGCAGTACTTC. Translated, it gives CASRDGYEQYF.

V and J are TRBV6-5 and TRBJ2-3, with 8 bases matching TRBD2. The trim removed 4 bases at V and 4 bases at J, leaving 7 bases unmatched. The CDR3 totals 15 residues. The germline gives CDR1 MNHEY, CDR2 SVGAGI. The CDR3 nucleotides are TGTGCCAGCAGTTTCGGGGGGGGCAAGCCAGATACGCAGTATTTT. It is translated as CASSFGGGKPDTQYF.

The V gene is TRBV5-6, the J gene TRBJ2-3; D gene ambiguous. V dropped 0 bases and J dropped 2 bases, with 7 bases sitting between them. Germline values: CDR1 SGHDT, CDR2 YYEEEE. The CDR3 totals 14 residues. The DNA for the CDR3 is TGTGCCAGCAGCTTGGCCGCGGTCACAGATACGCAGTATTTT. The encoded protein is CASSLAAVTDTQYF.

This sequence joins TRBV19 and TRBJ2-5; tentatively, D is TRBD2 (6 bases). From germline, CDR1 is LNHDA and CDR2 SQIVND (reference sequence). V was clipped by 5 bases and J by 1 base, with 14 bases between them. This CDR3 spans 15 amino acids. This chain's CDR3 is CASSVLGLGQETQYF. As DNA, the CDR3 is TGTGCCAGTAGTGTATTGGGACTGGGCCAAGAGACCCAGTACTTC.

The V and J genes are TRBV12-5 and TRBJ1-4; 8 bases align to TRBD1. This CDR3 spans 12 amino acids. CDR1 is LGHNT, CDR2 FRNRAP, per germline. With V trimmed by 5 bases and J by 8 bases, 1 base remained unmatched. The CDR3 DNA sequence: TGTGCTAGTGGTCAGGGGGCCGAAAAACTGTTTTTT. Its translation is CASGQGAEKLFF.